This T cell receptor (beta chain) was sequenced in a study of beta chain features in type 1 diabetes. This clone was detected ten times or more. Its specificity is unknown. Based on CD45RO/CCR7/CD25/CD127/CD95/CD27, CD4+ regulatory, stem cell-like memory, naive and central memory cells were sorted. Regarding the study as a whole: Moderate but significant shortening of TCRB CDR3s was recorded in all four CD4+ subsets from Type 1 diabetes patients. Patients' naive, central memory and regulatory TCRB repertoires appeared more alike than those of healthy donors.

V was clipped by 2 bases and J by 8 bases, with 7 bases between them. The CDR3 totals 12 residues. Germline V CDR1 and CDR2: MGHRA, YSYEKL. The whole isolated RNA underwent reverse transcription, so sequencing captured expressed TCRB transcripts. Here immunoSEQ multiplex PCR was the method, and the copy in TCRdb shows in-frame clones only, minus some. Counted here are some 160,000 clones, 9% occurring once; the ten biggest clones make up about 0.65%. This clonotype was sampled from a woman in her 30s with type 1 diabetes. V usage is TRBV4-1 and J usage is TRBJ2-1; a possible D gene is TRBD1 (5 bases). Specimen: central memory CD4+ T cells from blood. The CDR3 sequence: CASSQLGDEQFF. The CDR3 region has the DNA TGCGCCAGCAGCCAACTAGGGGATGAGCAGTTCTTC.